A selection of T cell receptor beta chains follows, all from one sample in a study of cytomegalovirus exposure and HLA in healthy donors. The repertoire was sequenced with immunoSEQ multiplex PCR; TCRdb's copy has only in-frame clones and lacks some. This sample has tens of thousands of clones; approximately 95% occur once, and the top ten carry over 2%. Specimen: PBMCs. All receptors derive from a woman younger than 35 in good health and CMV-seronegative. CDR3s include the opening cysteine and the closing phenylalanine or tryptophan. The D gene is left open where the match is weak.

length,D,J,V,CDR3
14,TRBD2,TRBJ2-5,TRBV7-2,CASQYRTSQETQYF
15,.,TRBJ2-7,TRBV4-1,CASSQDLSPVYEQYF
14,TRBD2,TRBJ2-3,TRBV6-6,CASRSGGGLDTQYF
14,.,TRBJ1-5,TRBV19,CASSRQSSNQPQHF
17,.,TRBJ1-5,TRBV23-1,CASSQTDRRTGNQPQHF
18,TRBD2,TRBJ2-5,TRBV19,CASSTTSGALTIQETQYF
16,.,TRBJ2-7,TRBV7-9,CASSSNTGRGAYEQYF
15,.,TRBJ2-1,TRBV5-1,CASSLAKGGRNEQFF
14,.,TRBJ2-5,TRBV7-9,CASSLLSRQETQYF
13,.,TRBJ2-5,TRBV10-3,CAISESPGETQYF
16,.,TRBJ2-1,TRBV2,CASSDRGGEYYNEQFF
17,.,TRBJ1-4,TRBV7-2,CASSLERGLGGNEKLFF
16,.,TRBJ1-5,TRBV19,CASSIDLLGSNQPQHF
14,.,TRBJ1-6,TRBV9,CASSGREGNSPLHF
15,.,TRBJ2-1,TRBV6-1,CASRGASHFYNEQFF
16,.,TRBJ2-1,TRBV9,CASSVAPRHSYNEQFF
20,TRBD2,TRBJ2-7,TRBV4-1,CASSQESGWDRTSGGYEQYF
17,TRBD1,TRBJ1-1,TRBV4-2,CASSQDKGARVNTEAFF
15,.,TRBJ2-1,TRBV7-7,CASSQDRDSYNEQFF
14,.,TRBJ2-7,TRBV6-1,CASSDRALSYEQYF
16,TRBD2,TRBJ2-3,TRBV7-2,CASSERLAGGTDTQYF
17,.,TRBJ2-7,TRBV10-3,CAISKDSRQNSSYEQYF
16,TRBD1,TRBJ1-6,TRBV14,CASSQTGDSYNSPLHF
16,TRBD1,TRBJ2-1,TRBV19,CASSIDPGQGSDEQFF
14,TRBD2,TRBJ2-7,TRBV7-9,CASGSGGPSYEQYF
13,.,TRBJ2-7,TRBV11-2,CASSSTTTYEQYF
11,.,TRBJ2-7,TRBV13,CASSLAYEQYF
18,.,TRBJ2-7,TRBV7-2,CASSLFSHISDSFYEQYF
15,.,TRBJ1-4,TRBV11-2,CASRQRAEANEKLFF
14,TRBD1,TRBJ2-2,TRBV28,CASSPPTGAGELFF
12,.,TRBJ1-5,TRBV6-5,CASSTGLGPQHF
16,TRBD2,TRBJ2-2,TRBV2,CASSEDPSGPTGELFF
14,.,TRBJ2-1,TRBV27,CASSFPGSYNEQFF
15,TRBD2,TRBJ2-1,TRBV7-2,CASSWRREGRSEQFF
15,.,TRBJ1-4,TRBV6-6,CASSFGIIVNEGLFF
16,TRBD1,TRBJ2-1,TRBV6-1,CASSGQGAGSYNEQFF
18,TRBD2,TRBJ2-3,TRBV5-6,CASSPRLAGVPSTDTQYF
20,TRBD2,TRBJ2-3,TRBV4-2,CASSQFGGTSGRVGTDTQYF
16,.,TRBJ1-4,TRBV19,CASSRTATGLEEKLFF
14,.,TRBJ1-1,TRBV7-2,CASSSTPGNTEAFF
15,TRBD2,TRBJ2-5,TRBV2,CASSFSGGVKETQYF
16,.,TRBJ2-7,TRBV7-9,CASSHHLAQGNYEQYF
15,TRBD1,TRBJ1-1,TRBV7-2,CASSLADRGLPEAFF
15,.,TRBJ1-5,TRBV4-1,CASSQAGVWGQPQHF
15,TRBD2,TRBJ2-3,TRBV6-4,CASSDSSGGANTQYF
17,TRBD2,TRBJ2-3,TRBV4-2,CASSQEERLAGADTQYF
15,TRBD2,TRBJ2-7,TRBV4-2,CASSHYLGGGDEQYF